This T cell receptor beta chain appears in the sequencing data of a study of shared clonotypes between healthy human individuals. Positive CCR7 selection of CD45RO-negative cells yielded the naive CD8 cells, and terminally differentiated effector memory CD45RA+ cells were excluded. All donors were Caucasian adults living in Nashville, Tennessee. CDR1 is SGHRS and CDR2 is YFSETQ in the germline V gene. The V end lost 0 bases, the J end lost 0 bases, and 4 bases lay between the germline ends. This CDR3 has 13 residues. Clones were read by immunoSEQ multiplex PCR, and TCRdb kept only the in-frame ones, dropping some. This table holds more than 2 million clones, roughly 94% found once. As regards this clone: Other DNA sequences within the sample encode an identical CDR3.

The V gene is TRBV5-1, the J gene TRBJ2-7; D is unresolved. The sequence came from a young man in good health. Input material: naive CD8+ T cells sorted from blood. The CDR3 reads CASSLDLSYEQYF. In DNA, the CDR3 is TGCGCCAGCAGCTTGGACCTCTCCTACGAGCAGTACTTC.